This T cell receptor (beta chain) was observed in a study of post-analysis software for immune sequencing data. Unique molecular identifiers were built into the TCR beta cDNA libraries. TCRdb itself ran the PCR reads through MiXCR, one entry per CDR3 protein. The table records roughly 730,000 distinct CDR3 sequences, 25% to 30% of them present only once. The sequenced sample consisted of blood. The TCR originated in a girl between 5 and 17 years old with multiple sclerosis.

The CDR3 coding sequence is TGTGCCAGCAGTTACTTCCGGGCACTGAACACTGAAGCTTTCTTT. The encoded protein is CASSYFRALNTEAFF. The J gene is TRBJ1-1, the V gene TRBV6-6; D gene unclear. The CDR3 has 15 amino acids. In germline, CDR1 is MNHNY, CDR2 SVGAGI (reference sequence). With 1 base removed from V and 0 bases from J, the gap between germline ends came to 9 bases.